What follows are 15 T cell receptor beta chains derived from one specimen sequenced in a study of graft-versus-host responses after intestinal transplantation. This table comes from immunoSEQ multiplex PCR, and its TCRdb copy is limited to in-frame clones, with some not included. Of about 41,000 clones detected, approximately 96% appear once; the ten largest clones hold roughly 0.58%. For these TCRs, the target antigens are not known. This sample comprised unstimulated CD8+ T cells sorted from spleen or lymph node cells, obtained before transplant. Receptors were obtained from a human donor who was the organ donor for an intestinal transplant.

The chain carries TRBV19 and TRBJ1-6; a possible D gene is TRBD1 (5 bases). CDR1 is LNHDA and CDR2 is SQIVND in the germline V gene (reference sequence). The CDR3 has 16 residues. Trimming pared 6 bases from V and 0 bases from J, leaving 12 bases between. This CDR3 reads CASRPQAYSYNSPLHF. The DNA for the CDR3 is TGTGCCAGTAGACCACAGGCGTACTCCTATAATTCACCCCTCCACTTT.

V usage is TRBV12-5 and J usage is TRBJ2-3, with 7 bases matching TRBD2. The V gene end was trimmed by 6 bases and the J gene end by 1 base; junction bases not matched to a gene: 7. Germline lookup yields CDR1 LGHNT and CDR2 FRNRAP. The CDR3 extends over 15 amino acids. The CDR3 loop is CASGPRAGGTDTQYF. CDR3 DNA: TGTGCTAGTGGGCCCCGGGCGGGGGGCACAGATACGCAGTATTTT.

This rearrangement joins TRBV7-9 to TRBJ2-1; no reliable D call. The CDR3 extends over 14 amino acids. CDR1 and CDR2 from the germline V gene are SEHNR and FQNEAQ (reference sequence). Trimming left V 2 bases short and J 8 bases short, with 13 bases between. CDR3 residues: CASSLYFSRYEQFF. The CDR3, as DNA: TGTGCCAGCAGCTTATATTTCTCTCGCTATGAGCAGTTCTTC.

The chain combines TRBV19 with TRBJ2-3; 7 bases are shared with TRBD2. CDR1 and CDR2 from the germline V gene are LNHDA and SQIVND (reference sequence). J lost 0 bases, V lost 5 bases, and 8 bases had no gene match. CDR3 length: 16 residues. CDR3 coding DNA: TGTGCCAGTAGTGTTAGCCTAGCGGCAAGCACAGATACGCAGTATTTT. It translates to CASSVSLAASTDTQYF. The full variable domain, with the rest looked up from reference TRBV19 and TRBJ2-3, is DGGITQSPKYLFRKEGQNVTLSCEQNLNHDAMYWYRQDPGQGLRLIYYSQIVNDFQKGDIAEGYSVSREKKESFPLTVTSAQKNPTAFYLCASSVSLAASTDTQYFGPGTRLTVL.

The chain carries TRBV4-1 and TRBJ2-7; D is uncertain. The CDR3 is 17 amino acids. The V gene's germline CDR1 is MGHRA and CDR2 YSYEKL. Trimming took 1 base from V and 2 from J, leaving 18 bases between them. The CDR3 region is CASSQAGWPGETYEQYF. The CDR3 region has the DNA TGCGCCAGCAGCCAAGCAGGTTGGCCGGGCGAGACCTACGAGCAGTACTTC.

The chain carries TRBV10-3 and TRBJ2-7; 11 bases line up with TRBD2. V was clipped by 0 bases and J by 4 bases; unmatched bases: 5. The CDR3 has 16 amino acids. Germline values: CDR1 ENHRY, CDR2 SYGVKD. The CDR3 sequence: CAISESLAGGRYEQYF. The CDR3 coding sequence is TGTGCCATCAGTGAGTCGCTAGCGGGGGGTCGGTACGAGCAGTACTTC.

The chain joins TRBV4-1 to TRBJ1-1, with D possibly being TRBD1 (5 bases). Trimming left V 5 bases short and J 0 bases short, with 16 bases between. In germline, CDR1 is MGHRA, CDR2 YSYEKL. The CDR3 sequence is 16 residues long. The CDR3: CASSSWTRHMNTEAFF. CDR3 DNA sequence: TGCGCCAGCAGCTCGTGGACAAGGCACATGAACACTGAAGCTTTCTTT.

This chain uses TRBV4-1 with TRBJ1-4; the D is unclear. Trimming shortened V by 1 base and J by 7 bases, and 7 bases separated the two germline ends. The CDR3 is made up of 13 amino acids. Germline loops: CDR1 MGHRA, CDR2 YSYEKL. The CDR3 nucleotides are TGCGCCAGCAGCCAAGCTTTTTTTGAAAAACTGTTTTTT. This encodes CASSQAFFEKLFF.

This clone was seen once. As DNA, the CDR3 is TGCGCCAGCAGCCAAGATCCGCAAGGGCTGGGGGGCTACACCTTC. It codes for CASSQDPQGLGGYTF. The chain links TRBV4-3 to TRBJ1-2; the D is unclear. This CDR3 comprises 15 residues. Germline loops: CDR1 LGHNA, CDR2 YSLEER. V was pared by 0 bases and J by 8 bases, with 16 bases between.

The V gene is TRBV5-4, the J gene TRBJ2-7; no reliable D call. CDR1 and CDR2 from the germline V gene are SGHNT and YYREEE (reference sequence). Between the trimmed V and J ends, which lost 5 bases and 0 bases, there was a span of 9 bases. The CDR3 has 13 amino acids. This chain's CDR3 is CASRPDGSYEQYF. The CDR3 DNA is TGTGCCAGCAGACCTGACGGCTCCTACGAGCAGTACTTC.

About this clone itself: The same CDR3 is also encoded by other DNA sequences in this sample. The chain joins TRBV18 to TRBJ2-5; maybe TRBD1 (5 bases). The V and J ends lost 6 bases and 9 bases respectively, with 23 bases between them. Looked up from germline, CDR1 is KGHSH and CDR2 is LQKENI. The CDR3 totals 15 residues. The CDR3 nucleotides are TGTGCCAGCTCTCCTCCCCCGGACATCAAAGGGGCCCAGTACTTC. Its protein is CASSPPPDIKGAQYF.

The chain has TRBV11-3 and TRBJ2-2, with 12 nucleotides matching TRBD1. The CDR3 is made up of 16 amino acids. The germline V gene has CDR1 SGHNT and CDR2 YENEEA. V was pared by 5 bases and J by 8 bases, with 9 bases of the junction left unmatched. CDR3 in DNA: TGTGCCAGCAGCGACCGGGACAGGGGGCGGATGGGGGAGCTGTTTTTT. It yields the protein CASSDRDRGRMGELFF.

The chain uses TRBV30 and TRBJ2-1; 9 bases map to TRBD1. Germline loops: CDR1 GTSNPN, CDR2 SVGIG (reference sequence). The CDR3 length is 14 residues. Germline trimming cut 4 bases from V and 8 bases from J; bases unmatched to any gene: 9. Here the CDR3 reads CAWTRQGVADEQFF. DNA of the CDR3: TGTGCCTGGACTCGACAGGGGGTGGCGGATGAGCAGTTCTTC.

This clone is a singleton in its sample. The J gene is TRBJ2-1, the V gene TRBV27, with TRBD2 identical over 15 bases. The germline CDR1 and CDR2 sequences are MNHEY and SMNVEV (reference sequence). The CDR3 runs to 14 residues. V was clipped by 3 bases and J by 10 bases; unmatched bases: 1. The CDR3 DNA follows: TGTGCCAGCAGTTTCGGGACTAGCGGGGGGGAGCAGTTCTTC. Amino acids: CASSFGTSGGEQFF.

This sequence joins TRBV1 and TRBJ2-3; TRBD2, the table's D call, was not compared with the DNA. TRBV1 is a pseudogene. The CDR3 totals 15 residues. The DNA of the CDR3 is TGCACCAGCAGCATCCGACTAGCGGGGACGGATACGCAGTATTTT. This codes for CTSSIRLAGTDTQYF.